This TCR beta chain was profiled in a study of CD8 T cells in Susac syndrome. Study information: Blood was drawn from Susac syndrome patients while they were therapy-naive, on corticosteroids, or on intravenous immunoglobulin alone.

Reverse transcription used roughly 0.45 to 1 ug RNA and random hexamers. TCRdb called the immunoSEQ multiplex PCR reads again in MiXCR, with one record for every CDR3 protein. Here the sample spans about 240,000 distinct CDR3 sequences, less than 96% being singletons. Notes on this clonotype: At one end the junction does not follow the germline gene, possibly because of a read error.

CDR3 length: 12 amino acids. From germline, CDR1 is MDHEN and CDR2 SYDVKM. This chain connects TRBV28 to TRBJ2-2, with TRBD2 identical over 12 bases. The sequence was obtained from a human donor with Susac syndrome. The sample comprised CD4+ T cells from PBMCs. The CDR3 nucleotides are TGTGCCAGCAGTCCTCTAGCGGGAGGGGCCTCTTTT. It is translated as CASSPLAGGASF.